The present TCR beta chain was sequenced within a study of response to subunit inactivated influenza vaccine. Overall study findings and caveats: Authors suggested that a seasonal influenza vaccination recruits few new T cells each time.

TCRdb itself ran the RT-PCR reads through MiXCR, one entry per CDR3 protein. Among a few hundred thousand distinct CDR3 sequences listed, approximately 15% were seen once. Between the trimmed V and J ends, which lost 6 bases and 4 bases, there was a span of 30 bases. CDR3 length: 18 residues. Germline V gene data show CDR1 as DFQATT and CDR2 as SNEGSKA (reference sequence). As regards this clonotype: Its matching antigen is unknown.

The TCR sequence derives from a man aged 50-60 years who received an inactivated influenza vaccine. The rearrangement joins TRBV20-1 to TRBJ1-1; no definite D call. This specimen was PBMCs from blood, taken roughly 12 days after vaccination. Here the CDR3 DNA reads TGCAGTGCCGATGGTAGGGTAGTGATTGGGGTTCGAGGCACTGAAGCTTTCTTT. Encoded protein: CSADGRVVIGVRGTEAFF.